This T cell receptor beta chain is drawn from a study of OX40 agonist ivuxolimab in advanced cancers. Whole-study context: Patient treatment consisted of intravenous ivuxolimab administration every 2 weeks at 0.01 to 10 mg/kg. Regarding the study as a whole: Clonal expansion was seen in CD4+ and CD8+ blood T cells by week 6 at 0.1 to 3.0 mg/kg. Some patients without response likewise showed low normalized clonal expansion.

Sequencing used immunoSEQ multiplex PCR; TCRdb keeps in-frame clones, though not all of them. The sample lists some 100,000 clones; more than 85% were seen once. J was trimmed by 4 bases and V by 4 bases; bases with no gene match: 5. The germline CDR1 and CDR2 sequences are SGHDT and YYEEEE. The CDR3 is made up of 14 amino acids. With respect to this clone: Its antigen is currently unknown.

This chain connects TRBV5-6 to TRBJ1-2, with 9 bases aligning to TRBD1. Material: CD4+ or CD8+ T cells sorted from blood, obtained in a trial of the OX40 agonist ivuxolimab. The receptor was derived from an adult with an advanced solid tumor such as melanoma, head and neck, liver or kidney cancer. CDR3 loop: CASSAGQGGYGYTF. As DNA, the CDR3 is TGTGCCAGCAGCGCGGGACAGGGCGGCTATGGCTACACCTTC.